One sample yielded the 8 T cell receptor beta chains listed below, sequenced in a study of shared clonotypes between healthy human individuals. The assay was immunoSEQ multiplex PCR, and TCRdb's table has in-frame clones only and misses some. The repertoire holds over a million clones, about three quarters seen once, with roughly 1.4% in the top ten. The source material was memory CD4+ T cells sorted from blood. Subset reported: CD45RA-negative fraction. These receptors were collected from a young man in good health.

The genes are TRBV30 and TRBJ1-6; tentatively, D is TRBD1 (5 bases). Trimming removed 6 bases at V and 6 bases at J, with 6 bases between. CDR3 size: 11 residues. Per the germline V gene, CDR1 is GTSNPN and CDR2 is SVGIG (reference sequence). The chain's CDR3 is CACGGNSPLHF. DNA of the CDR3: TGTGCCTGCGGGGGTAATTCACCCCTCCACTTT.

This chain joins TRBV5-1 and TRBJ2-3; maybe TRBD2 (5 bases). CDR3 length equals 16 residues. Germline assignment: CDR1 SGHRS and CDR2 YFSETQ. V dropped 3 bases and J dropped 2 bases, with 16 bases sitting between them. The CDR3 is CASSSGWTELTDTQYF. The CDR3 coding sequence is TGCGCCAGCAGCTCGGGGTGGACGGAGCTCACAGATACGCAGTATTTT.

The V and J genes are TRBV14 and TRBJ1-6; 9 positions agree with TRBD1. The V gene's germline CDR1 is SGHDN and CDR2 FVKESK. CDR3 length: 13 amino acids. The ends lost 7 bases at V and 10 bases at J; junction bases unmatched: 5. The CDR3 nucleotides are TGTGCCAGCAAGGGACAGGGTATATCACCCCTCCACTTT. Its translation: CASKGQGISPLHF.

The table lists this clone with a few counts. The chain uses TRBV10-3 and TRBJ1-1; D gene unclear. The CDR3 totals 13 residues. Trimming pared 6 bases from V and 1 base from J, leaving 9 bases between. Germline CDR1 ENHRY, CDR2 SYGVKD. CDR3 loop: CAIRGMENTEAFF. CDR3 DNA: TGTGCCATCAGAGGGATGGAGAACACTGAAGCTTTCTTT.

The V and J genes are TRBV29-1 and TRBJ2-2, with TRBD1 matching 12 bases. The length of the CDR3 is 17 residues. V lost 6 bases to trimming and J lost 0 bases; unmatched junction nucleotides: 8. CDR1 and CDR2 (germline): SQVTM, ANQGSEA. The CDR3, as DNA: TGCAGCGTGTTACCGGGACAGGGGGCTTCGAACACCGGGGAGCTGTTTTTT. It yields the protein CSVLPGQGASNTGELFF.

The J gene is TRBJ2-6, the V gene TRBV11-3; D is unclear. This CDR3 has 13 amino acids. Germline assignment: CDR1 SGHNT and CDR2 YENEEA. V was shortened by 8 bases and J by 4 bases, with 9 bases between the two germline ends. The CDR3, as DNA: TGTGCCAGCGGTCAGTCCGGGGCCAACGTCCTGACTTTC. The encoded protein is CASGQSGANVLTF.

The chain links TRBV7-9 to TRBJ1-2; D remains ambiguous. The germline V and J ends were trimmed by 5 bases and 4 bases, with 5 bases remaining between them. The CDR3 has 11 amino acids. CDR1 and CDR2 from the germline V gene are SEHNR and FQNEAQ (reference sequence). The CDR3, as DNA: TGTGCCAGCAGCCTCCCCTATGGCTACACCTTC. Protein: CASSLPYGYTF. The full variable domain, rest sourced from reference TRBV7-9 and TRBJ1-2, is DTGVSQNPRHKITKRGQNVTFRCDPISEHNRLYWYRQTLGQGPEFLTYFQNEAQLEKSRLLSDRFSAERPKGSFSTLEIQRTEQGDSAMYLCASSLPYGYTFGSGTRLTVV.

This clone was observed a few times. J is TRBJ2-4 and V is TRBV29-1; D is undetermined. This CDR3 is 14 amino acids long. V lost 3 bases and J 1 base, leaving 10 bases between the germline ends. In germline, CDR1 is SQVTM, CDR2 ANQGSEA. CDR3 region: CSVEFAGAKNIQYF. Here the CDR3 DNA reads TGCAGCGTTGAGTTCGCTGGGGCCAAAAACATTCAGTACTTC.